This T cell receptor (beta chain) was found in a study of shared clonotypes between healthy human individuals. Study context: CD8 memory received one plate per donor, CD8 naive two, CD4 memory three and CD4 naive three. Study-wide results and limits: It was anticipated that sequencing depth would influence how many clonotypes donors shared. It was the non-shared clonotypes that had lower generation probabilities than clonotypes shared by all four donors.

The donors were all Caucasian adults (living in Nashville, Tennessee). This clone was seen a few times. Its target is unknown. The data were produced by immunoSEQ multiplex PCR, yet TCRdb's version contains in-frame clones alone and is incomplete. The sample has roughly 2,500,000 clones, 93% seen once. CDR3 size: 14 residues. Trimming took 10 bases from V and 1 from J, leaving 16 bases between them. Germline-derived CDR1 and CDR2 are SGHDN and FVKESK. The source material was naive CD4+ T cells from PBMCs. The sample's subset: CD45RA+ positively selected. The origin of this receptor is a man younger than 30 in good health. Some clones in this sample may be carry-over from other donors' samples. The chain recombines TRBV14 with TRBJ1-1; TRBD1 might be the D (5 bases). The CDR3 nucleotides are TGTGCCATCTCAAAGTTGGGGGGGAACACTGAAGCTTTCTTT. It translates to CAISKLGGNTEAFF.